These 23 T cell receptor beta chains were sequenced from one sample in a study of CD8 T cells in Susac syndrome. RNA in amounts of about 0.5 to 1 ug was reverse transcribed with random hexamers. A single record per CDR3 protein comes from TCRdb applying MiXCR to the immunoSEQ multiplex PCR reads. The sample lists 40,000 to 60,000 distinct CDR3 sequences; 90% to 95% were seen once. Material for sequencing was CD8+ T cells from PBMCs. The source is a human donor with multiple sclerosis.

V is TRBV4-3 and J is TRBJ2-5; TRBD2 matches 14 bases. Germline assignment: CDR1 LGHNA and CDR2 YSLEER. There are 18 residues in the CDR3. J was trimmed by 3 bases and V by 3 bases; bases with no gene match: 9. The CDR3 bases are TGCGCCAGCAGCCAGACTAGCGGGGGGGCCATTCCTGAAGAGACCCAGTACTTC. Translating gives CASSQTSGGAIPEETQYF.

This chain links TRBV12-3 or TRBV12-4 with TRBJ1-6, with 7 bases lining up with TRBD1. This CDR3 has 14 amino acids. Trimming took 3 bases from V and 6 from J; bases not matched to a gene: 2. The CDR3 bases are TGTGCCAGCAGTTTCTGGGACAGTAATTCACCCCTCCACTTT. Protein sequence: CASSFWDSNSPLHF.

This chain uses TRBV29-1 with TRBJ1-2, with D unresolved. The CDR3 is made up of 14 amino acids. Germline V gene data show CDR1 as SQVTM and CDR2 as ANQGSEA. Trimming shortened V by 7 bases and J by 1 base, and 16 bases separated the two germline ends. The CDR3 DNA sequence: TGCAGCGGTTGGGAGGCCGTAGATAACTATGGCTACACCTTC. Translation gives CSGWEAVDNYGYTF. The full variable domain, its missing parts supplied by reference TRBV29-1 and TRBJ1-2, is SAVISQKPSRDICQRGTSLTIQCQVDSQVTMMFWYRQQPGQSLTLIATANQGSEATYESGFVIDKFPISRPNLTFSTLTVSNMSPEDSSIYLCSGWEAVDNYGYTFGSGTRLTVV.

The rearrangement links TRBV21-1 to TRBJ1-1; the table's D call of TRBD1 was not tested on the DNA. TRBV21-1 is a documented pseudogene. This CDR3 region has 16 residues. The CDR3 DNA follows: TGTGCCAGCGGAAACATCGCAGGACAGGCACGGCCAGAAGCTTTCTTT. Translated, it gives CASGNIAGQARPEAFF.

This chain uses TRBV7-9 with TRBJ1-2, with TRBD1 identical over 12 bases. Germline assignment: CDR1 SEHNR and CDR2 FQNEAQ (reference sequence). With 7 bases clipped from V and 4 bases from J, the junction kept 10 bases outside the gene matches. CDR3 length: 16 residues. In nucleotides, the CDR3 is TGTGCCAGCACCCCCCCGGGACAGGGGGCGTTCTATGGCTACACCTTC. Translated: CASTPPGQGAFYGYTF.

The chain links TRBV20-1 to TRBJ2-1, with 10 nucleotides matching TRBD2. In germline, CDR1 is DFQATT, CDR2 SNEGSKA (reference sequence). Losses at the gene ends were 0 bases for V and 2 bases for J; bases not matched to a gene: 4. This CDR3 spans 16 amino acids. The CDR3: CSARDGTSVAYNEQFF. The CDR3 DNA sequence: TGCAGTGCTAGAGACGGGACTAGCGTAGCCTACAATGAGCAGTTCTTC.

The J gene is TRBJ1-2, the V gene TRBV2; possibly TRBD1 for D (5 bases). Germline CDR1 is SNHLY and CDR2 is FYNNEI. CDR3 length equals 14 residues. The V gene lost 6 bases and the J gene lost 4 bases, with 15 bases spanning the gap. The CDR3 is CASSPGGEGYGYTF. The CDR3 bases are TGTGCCAGCAGCCCCGGAGGGGAGGGCTATGGCTACACCTTC.

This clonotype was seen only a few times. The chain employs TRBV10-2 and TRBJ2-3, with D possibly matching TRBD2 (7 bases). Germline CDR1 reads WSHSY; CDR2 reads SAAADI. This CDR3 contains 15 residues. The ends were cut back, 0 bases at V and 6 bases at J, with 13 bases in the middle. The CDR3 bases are TGCGCCAGCAGTGAGTCAGGGGGGGGCATGGATACGCAGTATTTT. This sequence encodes CASSESGGGMDTQYF.

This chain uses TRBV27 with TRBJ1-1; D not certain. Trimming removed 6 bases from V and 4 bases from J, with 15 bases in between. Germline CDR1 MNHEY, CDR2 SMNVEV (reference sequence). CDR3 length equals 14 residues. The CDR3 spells CASRSEGYSTEAFF. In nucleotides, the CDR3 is TGTGCCAGCAGGTCAGAGGGTTATAGCACTGAAGCTTTCTTT.

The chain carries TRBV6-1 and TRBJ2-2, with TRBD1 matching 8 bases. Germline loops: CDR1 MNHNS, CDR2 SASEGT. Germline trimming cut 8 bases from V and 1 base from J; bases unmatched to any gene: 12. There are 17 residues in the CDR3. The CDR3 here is CASDNQPGQENTGELFF. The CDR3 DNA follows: TGTGCCAGCGATAATCAACCGGGACAGGAGAACACCGGGGAGCTGTTTTTT.

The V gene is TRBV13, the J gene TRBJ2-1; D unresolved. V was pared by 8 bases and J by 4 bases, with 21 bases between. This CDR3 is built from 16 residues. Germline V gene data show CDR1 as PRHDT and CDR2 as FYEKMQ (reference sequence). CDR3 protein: CASGQFYSQRYNEQFF. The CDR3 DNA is TGTGCCAGCGGCCAGTTTTATAGTCAACGATACAATGAGCAGTTCTTC. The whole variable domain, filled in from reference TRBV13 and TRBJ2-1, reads AAGVIQSPRHLIKEKRETATLKCYPIPRHDTVYWYQQGPGQDPQFLISFYEKMQSDKGSIPDRFSAQQFSDYHSELNMSSLELGDSALYFCASGQFYSQRYNEQFFGPGTRLTVL.

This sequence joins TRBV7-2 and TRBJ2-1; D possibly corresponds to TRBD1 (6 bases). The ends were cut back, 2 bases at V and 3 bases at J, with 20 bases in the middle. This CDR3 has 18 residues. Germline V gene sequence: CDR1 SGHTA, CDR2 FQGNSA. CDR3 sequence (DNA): TGTGCCAGCAGCTTACAGAGGCAGGGTCAGGGGTTCTACAATGAGCAGTTCTTC. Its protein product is CASSLQRQGQGFYNEQFF. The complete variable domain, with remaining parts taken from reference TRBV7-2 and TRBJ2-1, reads GAGVSQSPSNKVTEKGKDVELRCDPISGHTALYWYRQSLGQGLEFLIYFQGNSAPDKSGLPSDRFSAERTGGSVSTLTIQRTQQEDSAVYLCASSLQRQGQGFYNEQFFGPGTRLTVL.

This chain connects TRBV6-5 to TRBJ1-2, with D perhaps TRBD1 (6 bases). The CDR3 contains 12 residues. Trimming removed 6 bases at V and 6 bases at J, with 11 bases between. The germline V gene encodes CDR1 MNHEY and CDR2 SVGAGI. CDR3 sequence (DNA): TGTGCCAGCAGCCCAGGGGTTGATGGCTACACCTTC. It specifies CASSPGVDGYTF.

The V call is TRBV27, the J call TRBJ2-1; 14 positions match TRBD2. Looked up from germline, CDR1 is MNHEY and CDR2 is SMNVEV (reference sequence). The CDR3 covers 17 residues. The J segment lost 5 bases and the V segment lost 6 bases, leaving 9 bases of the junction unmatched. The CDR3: CASSRLAGGPLNNEQFF. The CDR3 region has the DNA TGTGCCAGCAGCAGACTAGCGGGGGGGCCTCTAAACAATGAGCAGTTCTTC.

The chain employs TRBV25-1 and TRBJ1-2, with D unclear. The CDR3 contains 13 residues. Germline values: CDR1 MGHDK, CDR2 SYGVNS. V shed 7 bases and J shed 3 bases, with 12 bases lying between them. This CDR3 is CASIMDGDYGYTF. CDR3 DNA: TGTGCCAGCATAATGGACGGAGACTATGGCTACACCTTC.

The CDR3 nucleotides are TGTGCCAGCACCCCCCCCGGGACAGGGGGCCACGAGCAGTACTTC. Protein: CASTPPGTGGHEQYF. The genes are TRBV7-9 and TRBJ2-7; TRBD1 aligns across 12 bases. Germline assignment: CDR1 SEHNR and CDR2 FQNEAQ (reference sequence). CDR3 length: 15 residues. V dropped 7 bases and J dropped 5; count of bases not matched to a gene: 9.

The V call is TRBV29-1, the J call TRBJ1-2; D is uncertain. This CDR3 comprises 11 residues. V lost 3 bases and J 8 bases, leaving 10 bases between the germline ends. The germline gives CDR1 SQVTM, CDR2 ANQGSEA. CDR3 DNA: TGCAGCGTTGATTACCCCGGAGGCTACACCTTC. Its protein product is CSVDYPGGYTF.

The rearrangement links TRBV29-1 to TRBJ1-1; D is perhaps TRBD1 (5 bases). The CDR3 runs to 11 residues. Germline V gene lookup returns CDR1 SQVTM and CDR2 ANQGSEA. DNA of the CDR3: TGCAGGGGGGAGGAGAACACTGAAGCTTTCTTT. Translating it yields CRGEENTEAFF.

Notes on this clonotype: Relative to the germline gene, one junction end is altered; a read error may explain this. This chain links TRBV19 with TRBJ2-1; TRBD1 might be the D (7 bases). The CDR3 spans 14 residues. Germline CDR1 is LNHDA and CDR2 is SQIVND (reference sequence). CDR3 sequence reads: CPSSLTGAGNEQFF. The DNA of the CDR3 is TGCCCCAGTAGTTTAACAGGGGCGGGAAATGAGCAGTTCTTC.

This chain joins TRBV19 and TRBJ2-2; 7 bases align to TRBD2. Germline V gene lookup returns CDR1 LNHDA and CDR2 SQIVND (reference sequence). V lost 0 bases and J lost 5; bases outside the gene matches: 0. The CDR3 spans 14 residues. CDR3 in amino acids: CASSIEGGTGELFF. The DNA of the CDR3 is TGTGCCAGTAGTATAGAGGGGGGGACCGGGGAGCTGTTTTTT.

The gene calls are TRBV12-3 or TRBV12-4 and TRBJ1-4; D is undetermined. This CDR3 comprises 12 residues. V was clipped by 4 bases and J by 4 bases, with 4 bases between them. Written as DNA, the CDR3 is TGTGCCAGCAGTTCCCATAATGAAAAACTGTTTTTT. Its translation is CASSSHNEKLFF.

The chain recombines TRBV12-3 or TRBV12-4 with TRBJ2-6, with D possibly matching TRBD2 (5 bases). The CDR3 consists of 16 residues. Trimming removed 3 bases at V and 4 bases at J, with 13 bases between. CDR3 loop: CASSLRSLAGANVLTF. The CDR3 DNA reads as TGTGCCAGCAGTTTGCGCAGTCTAGCAGGGGCCAACGTCCTGACTTTC.

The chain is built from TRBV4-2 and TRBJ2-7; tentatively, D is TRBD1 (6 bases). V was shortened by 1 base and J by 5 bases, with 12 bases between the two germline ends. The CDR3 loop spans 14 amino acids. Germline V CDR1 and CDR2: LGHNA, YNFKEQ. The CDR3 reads CASSQGQGLDEQYF. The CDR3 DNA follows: TGTGCCAGCAGCCAAGGGCAGGGGCTGGACGAGCAGTACTTC.